These T cell receptor beta chains were read from a single sample in a study of cytomegalovirus exposure and HLA in healthy donors. Assay used: immunoSEQ multiplex PCR; TCRdb lists only in-frame clones, some missing. Across 100,000 to 150,000 clones, the top ten clones capture 1.5% to 2% of the sample. Material: PBMCs. The receptor source for this set is a man aged 18 to 29 in good health and CMV-seronegative. The CDR3 runs from the conserved cysteine through the conserved F or W. D genes are given only for firm matches.

D: -
J: TRBJ1-1
V: TRBV28
DNA: TGTGCCAGCGGTCTTCCAGGGACTGAAGCTTTCTTT
CDR3: CASGLPGTEAFF

D: -
J: TRBJ2-7
V: TRBV15
DNA: TGTGCCACCAGCAGAGATGCGGTTCAGGGGTCCGAGCAGTACTTC
CDR3: CATSRDAVQGSEQYF

D: TRBD1
J: TRBJ1-1
V: TRBV28
DNA: TGTGCCAGCAGTCCGATGGACAGGGCTCGTTTGTTTGACACTGAAGCTTTCTTT
CDR3: CASSPMDRARLFDTEAFF

D: -
J: TRBJ1-1
V: TRBV14
DNA: TGTGCCAGCAGGGAGACAGGGAACACTGAAGCTTTCTTT
CDR3: CASRETGNTEAFF

D: TRBD1
J: TRBJ2-3
V: TRBV15
DNA: TGTGCCACCAGCCCTTGGACAGGGACAGATACGCAGTATTTT
CDR3: CATSPWTGTDTQYF

D: TRBD2
J: TRBJ2-7
V: TRBV11-2
DNA: TGTGCCAGCAGCTTAGATGGCACGGGGGGGAACTTCCAGTACTTC
CDR3: CASSLDGTGGNFQYF

D: TRBD2
J: TRBJ2-1
V: TRBV7-8
DNA: TGTGCCAGCAGCCCGGGGGGGACAACCTACAATGAGCAGTTCTTC
CDR3: CASSPGGTTYNEQFF

D: -
J: TRBJ2-3
V: TRBV6-1
DNA: TGTGCCAGCAGTGGGACTGGCCCTCTCCGCAGCACAGATACGCAGTATTTT
CDR3: CASSGTGPLRSTDTQYF

D: TRBD1
J: TRBJ1-2
V: TRBV2
DNA: TGTGCCAGCAGTGTTAGAGACAGGGGTTCTGGCTACACCTTC
CDR3: CASSVRDRGSGYTF

D: -
J: TRBJ2-3
V: TRBV11-3
DNA: TGTGCCAGCAGCCCACTTGTGAGAGGGAGGCGAGATACGCAGTATTTT
CDR3: CASSPLVRGRRDTQYF

D: TRBD2
J: TRBJ2-1
V: TRBV5-1
DNA: TGCGCCAGCAGCTTCCAACTAGCGACCCCTACATACAATGAGCAGTTCTTC
CDR3: CASSFQLATPTYNEQFF

D: TRBD1
J: TRBJ1-6
V: TRBV19
DNA: TGTGCCAGTATGGGACAGGGCCTTAATTCACCCCTCCACTTT
CDR3: CASMGQGLNSPLHF

D: TRBD2
J: TRBJ2-5
V: TRBV4-1
DNA: TGCGCCAGCAGCCAAGATCGTCCGGGAGGGTCTCAAGAGACCCAGTACTTC
CDR3: CASSQDRPGGSQETQYF

D: -
J: TRBJ2-2
V: TRBV6-5
DNA: TGTGCCAGCAGCACCGTAGCGGCGAACACCGGGGAGCTGTTTTTT
CDR3: CASSTVAANTGELFF

D: -
J: TRBJ2-5
V: TRBV7-2
DNA: TGTGCCAGCAGCTTAAATGGGCAGGGGATGGGGGAGACCCAGTACTTC
CDR3: CASSLNGQGMGETQYF

D: TRBD1
J: TRBJ1-5
V: TRBV6-6
DNA: TGTGCCGGCGGAGGAGGGGGCCAGCCCCAGCATTTT
CDR3: CAGGGGGQPQHF

D: -
J: TRBJ1-1
V: TRBV27
DNA: TGTGCCAGCAGTTTAACTCTGAACACTGAAGCTTTCTTT
CDR3: CASSLTLNTEAFF

D: -
J: TRBJ2-1
V: TRBV28
DNA: TGTGCCAGCAGTCCTTCACCAACCGTCGGCTCCTACAATGAGCAGTTCTTC
CDR3: CASSPSPTVGSYNEQFF

D: TRBD1
J: TRBJ2-7
V: TRBV5-6
DNA: TGTGCCAGCAGCTTATCCCGGGACAGGGGCGATTCCCTACTCTACGAGCAGTACTTC
CDR3: CASSLSRDRGDSLLYEQYF

D: TRBD2
J: TRBJ2-7
V: TRBV6-5
DNA: TGTGCCAGCGGCGGGAGGGTCTCCTACGAGCAGTACTTC
CDR3: CASGGRVSYEQYF

D: -
J: TRBJ1-6
V: TRBV6-5
DNA: TGTGCCAGCAGTTGGACAAATAGTAATTCACCCCTCCACTTT
CDR3: CASSWTNSNSPLHF

D: -
J: TRBJ1-2
V: TRBV7-3
DNA: TGTGCCAGCAGCTTAAGTGGAGGCCCCGCTGACGGCTACACCTTC
CDR3: CASSLSGGPADGYTF

D: TRBD1
J: TRBJ1-1
V: TRBV28
DNA: TGTGCCAGCAGTTCCGGGACAGACCTGAGGGCTTTCTTT
CDR3: CASSSGTDLRAFF

D: TRBD2
J: TRBJ2-7
V: TRBV6-6
DNA: TGTGCCAGCAGTATTACAGGGCTAGCGGGAGTAGAGCAGTACTTC
CDR3: CASSITGLAGVEQYF

D: -
J: TRBJ1-5
V: TRBV2
DNA: TGTGCCAGCAGTTCCGAAGGGGGAAGGCAGCCCCAGCATTTT
CDR3: CASSSEGGRQPQHF

D: TRBD1
J: TRBJ2-7
V: TRBV5-6
DNA: TGTGCCAGCAGCTTGACCTCCGGGACAGGACCTTCCTACGAGCAGTACTTC
CDR3: CASSLTSGTGPSYEQYF

D: TRBD2
J: TRBJ2-1
V: TRBV9
DNA: TGTGCCAGCAGCCTGGGACTAGCGGGCAATGAGCAGTTCTTC
CDR3: CASSLGLAGNEQFF

D: -
J: TRBJ1-6
V: TRBV11-2
DNA: TGTGCCAGCAGCTTAGTCGGCCAGGGTGCATCACCCCTCCACTTT
CDR3: CASSLVGQGASPLHF

D: -
J: TRBJ2-7
V: TRBV5-4
DNA: TGTGCCAGCAGTTTTGGGAAGGGGAACGAGCAGTACTTC
CDR3: CASSFGKGNEQYF

D: -
J: TRBJ1-1
V: TRBV29-1
DNA: TGCAGCGTTGGGGCCTTCGGCACTGAAGCTTTCTTT
CDR3: CSVGAFGTEAFF

D: TRBD1
J: TRBJ2-5
V: TRBV18
DNA: TGTGCCAGCTCACCAGTTACAGGGGGCGAAGAGACCCAGTACTTC
CDR3: CASSPVTGGEETQYF

D: TRBD1
J: TRBJ1-3
V: TRBV19
DNA: TGTGCCAGTCAGGACAGGCGGACCTCTGGAAACACCATATATTTT
CDR3: CASQDRRTSGNTIYF

D: TRBD2
J: TRBJ2-3
V: TRBV6-5
DNA: TGTGCCAGCAGTTTGTTTAGCGGGGGCACAGATACGCAGTATTTT
CDR3: CASSLFSGGTDTQYF

D: TRBD2
J: TRBJ2-3
V: TRBV7-2
DNA: TGTGCCAGCAGCTTCCAAGCGGGGGGGGCAGATACGCAGTATTTT
CDR3: CASSFQAGGADTQYF

D: -
J: TRBJ2-3
V: TRBV9
DNA: TGTGCCAGCAGCGCAAGCACAGATACGCAGTATTTT
CDR3: CASSASTDTQYF

D: -
J: TRBJ2-7
V: TRBV6-4
DNA: TGTGCCAGTCAATACAGGGCCAACTACGAGCAGTACTTC
CDR3: CASQYRANYEQYF

D: TRBD2
J: TRBJ2-5
V: TRBV6-1
DNA: TGTGCCACGCTAGCGGGAGGAAGGGAGGAGACCCAGTACTTC
CDR3: CATLAGGREETQYF

D: -
J: TRBJ1-6
V: TRBV9
DNA: TGTGCCAGCAGCGTTGGAGGTTCGAGTGGCAATTCACCCCTCCACTTT
CDR3: CASSVGGSSGNSPLHF

D: TRBD2
J: TRBJ2-1
V: TRBV7-9
DNA: TGTGCCAGCAGCTTTGGCGGGAGTGGCTACAATGAGCAGTTCTTC
CDR3: CASSFGGSGYNEQFF

D: -
J: TRBJ2-7
V: TRBV11-3
DNA: TGTGCCAGCAGCTTTAGACAGGATAGCTCCTACGAGCAGTACTTC
CDR3: CASSFRQDSSYEQYF

D: -
J: TRBJ2-7
V: TRBV7-3
DNA: TGTGCCAGCAGCTTAGGCGGGGAACTTGGGGAGCAGTACTTC
CDR3: CASSLGGELGEQYF

D: -
J: TRBJ2-5
V: TRBV18
DNA: TGTGCCAGCTCACCTACAGGGTATGAGACCCAGTACTTC
CDR3: CASSPTGYETQYF

D: TRBD2
J: TRBJ2-1
V: TRBV28
DNA: TGTGCCAGCAGTTGGAGCGGGAGGTCTATTAATGAGCAGTTCTTC
CDR3: CASSWSGRSINEQFF

D: TRBD1
J: TRBJ1-1
V: TRBV28
DNA: TGTGCCAGCAGTCCGTTGACAGGGTGGGACACTGAAGCTTTCTTT
CDR3: CASSPLTGWDTEAFF

D: TRBD1
J: TRBJ2-3
V: TRBV5-1
DNA: TGCGCCAGCAGCTTGGAAGCCGACAGGGCCGAGGTGGATACGCAGTATTTT
CDR3: CASSLEADRAEVDTQYF

D: TRBD2
J: TRBJ2-1
V: TRBV6-4
DNA: TGTGCCAGCAGTGACTCGACTAGCGGGAGTGATGAGCAGTTCTTC
CDR3: CASSDSTSGSDEQFF

D: -
J: TRBJ1-2
V: TRBV6-4
DNA: TGTGCCAGCAGCCTTCCTAGCATTCACTATGGCTACACCTTC
CDR3: CASSLPSIHYGYTF

D: TRBD1
J: TRBJ1-2
V: TRBV4-3
DNA: TGCGCCAGCAGCCAAGTTCTGCGGACAGGGGGCTCTGGCTACACCTTC
CDR3: CASSQVLRTGGSGYTF

D: -
J: TRBJ1-5
V: TRBV29-1
DNA: TGCAGCGTTGAGCCAGGGATAAATCAGCCCCAGCATTTT
CDR3: CSVEPGINQPQHF

D: -
J: TRBJ1-6
V: TRBV5-6
DNA: TGTGCCAGCAGCTTGGCAGGGGTCCTCCACTTT
CDR3: CASSLAGVLHF

D: TRBD1
J: TRBJ2-7
V: TRBV5-6
DNA: TGTGCCAGCAGCCAGGACAGGGGGCGCGCCGGGTACGAGCAGTACTTC
CDR3: CASSQDRGRAGYEQYF

D: TRBD1
J: TRBJ2-2
V: TRBV19
DNA: TGTGCCAGTAGGGCGGGACAGGGAGGGGCCGGGGAGCTGTTTTTT
CDR3: CASRAGQGGAGELFF

D: -
J: TRBJ2-7
V: TRBV27
DNA: TGTGCCAGCAGTCCAGGGAAGAAGCAGTACTTC
CDR3: CASSPGKKQYF

D: TRBD2
J: TRBJ2-3
V: TRBV7-9
DNA: TGTGCCAGCAGCTTCGGGCTAGCGGGAGCGGGGCGATCGCAGTATTTT
CDR3: CASSFGLAGAGRSQYF

D: TRBD1
J: TRBJ2-7
V: TRBV25-1
DNA: TGTGCCAGCAGTGAACCGGGACAGTATCCGAACTACGAGCAGTACTTC
CDR3: CASSEPGQYPNYEQYF

D: -
J: TRBJ2-3
V: TRBV9
DNA: TGTGCCAGCAGCGTAGCTCGGGGTACGCAGTATTTT
CDR3: CASSVARGTQYF

D: -
J: TRBJ1-1
V: TRBV13
DNA: TGTGCCAGCAGCCCCCCCTCAGGGGATCCTGAAGCTTTCTTT
CDR3: CASSPPSGDPEAFF